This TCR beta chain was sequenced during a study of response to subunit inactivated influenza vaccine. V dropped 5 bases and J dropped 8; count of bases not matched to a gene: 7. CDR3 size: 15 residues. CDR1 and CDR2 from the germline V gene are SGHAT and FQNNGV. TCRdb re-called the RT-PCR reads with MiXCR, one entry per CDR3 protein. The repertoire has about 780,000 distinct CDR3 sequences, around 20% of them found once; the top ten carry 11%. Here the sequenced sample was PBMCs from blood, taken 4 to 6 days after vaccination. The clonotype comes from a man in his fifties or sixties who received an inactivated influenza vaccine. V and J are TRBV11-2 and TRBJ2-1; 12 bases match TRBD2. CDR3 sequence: CASSQRLAGDDEQFF. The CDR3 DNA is TGTGCCAGCAGCCAACGACTAGCGGGAGATGATGAGCAGTTCTTC.